These 28 T cell receptor beta chains originate from one sample sequenced in a study of control samples from healthy donors and cancer patients. Profiled with immunoSEQ multiplex PCR; TCRdb holds only in-frame clones, not every one. The sample holds about 51,000 clones; roughly 87% are singletons and the top ten take around 1.6%. The sequencing input was PBMCs. The source of these receptors is a man aged 35 to 55 with colorectal cancer.

This clone was counted between two and nine times. This chain links TRBV24-1 with TRBJ2-2; D possibly corresponds to TRBD1 (6 bases). Germline V gene sequence: CDR1 KGHDR, CDR2 SFDVKD. Trimming removed 3 bases from V and 4 bases from J, with 11 bases in between. The CDR3 has 15 residues. CDR3 sequence (DNA): TGTGCCACCAGTGATCGGACAGAACCCACCGGGGAGCTGTTTTTT. Its translation is CATSDRTEPTGELFF.

V is TRBV6-5 and J is TRBJ2-1; 11 bases line up with TRBD1. Germline CDR1 MNHEY, CDR2 SVGAGI. This CDR3 spans 15 amino acids. V shed 2 bases and J 9 bases; nucleotides not matched to a gene: 6. Here the CDR3 DNA reads TGTGCCAGCAGTTACGCCGGACAGGGGGCATTTGAGCAGTTCTTC. This translates into CASSYAGQGAFEQFF.

DNA of the CDR3: TGTGCCAGCAGCCCGCGGACAGGGTCCTACGAGCAGTACTTC. It yields the protein CASSPRTGSYEQYF. The chain combines TRBV7-2 with TRBJ2-7; 8 bases are shared with TRBD1. Germline V CDR1 and CDR2: SGHTA, FQGNSA. This CDR3 region has 14 residues. The V segment lost 5 bases and the J segment 1 base; nucleotides outside the gene matches: 4. Full variable domain (outside the CDR3, taken from reference TRBV7-2 and TRBJ2-7): GAGVSQSPSNKVTEKGKDVELRCDPISGHTALYWYRQSLGQGLEFLIYFQGNSAPDKSGLPSDRFSAERTGGSVSTLTIQRTQQEDSAVYLCASSPRTGSYEQYFGPGTRLTVT.

A single count supports this clone. The chain joins TRBV5-1 to TRBJ2-5; no clear D. The germline V gene has CDR1 SGHRS and CDR2 YFSETQ. CDR3 length equals 13 residues. Trimming removed 2 bases at V and 2 bases at J, with 7 bases between. The CDR3 is CASSFNKQETQYF. The CDR3, as DNA: TGCGCCAGCAGCTTCAATAAACAAGAGACCCAGTACTTC.

J is TRBJ1-2 and V is TRBV5-5; D is possibly TRBD1 (6 bases). V gave up 2 bases and J gave up 5 bases, with 7 bases separating them. This CDR3 spans 12 amino acids. Germline assignment: CDR1 SGHKS and CDR2 YYEKEE (reference sequence). The CDR3 nucleotides read TGTGCCAGCAGCTTCGGACAGTATGGCTACACCTTC. It specifies CASSFGQYGYTF.

This chain links TRBV27 with TRBJ2-5; tentatively, D is TRBD1 or TRBD2 (6 bases each). The V end was cut by 5 bases, the J end by 1 base, with 14 bases between. The CDR3 totals 15 residues. CDR1 and CDR2 (germline): MNHEY, SMNVEV (reference sequence). CDR3 DNA: TGTGCCAGCAGTACCCTAGGGGGGATCCAAGAGACCCAGTACTTC. Protein: CASSTLGGIQETQYF.

The chain couples TRBV7-9 to TRBJ1-1; TRBD1 agrees at 9 bases. The germline V gene encodes CDR1 SEHNR and CDR2 FQNEAQ (reference sequence). Unmatched junction bases numbered 9, after V lost 5 bases and J lost 5 bases. The CDR3 consists of 15 residues. In nucleotides, the CDR3 is TGTGCCAGCAGCCCACACAGGGGGCGCTTAACTGAAGCTTTCTTT. It is translated as CASSPHRGRLTEAFF.

V usage is TRBV3-1 (or the pseudogene TRBV3-2) and J usage is TRBJ1-3, with D tentatively TRBD1 (6 bases). Germline V gives CDR1 LGHDT, CDR2 YNNKEL (reference sequence). The CDR3 runs 15 residues. Between the trimmed V and J ends, which lost 1 base and 0 bases, there was a span of 7 bases. The CDR3 reads CASSQGTVSGNTIYF. CDR3 DNA: TGTGCCAGCAGCCAAGGGACAGTCTCTGGAAACACCATATATTTT.

The chain is built from TRBV11-2 and TRBJ2-7; TRBD2 matches at 7 bases. The ends lost 1 base at V and 0 bases at J; junction bases unmatched: 6. This CDR3 region has 16 residues. Germline-derived CDR1 and CDR2 are SGHAT and FQNNGV. The CDR3 spells CASSLGGRGSSYEQYF. In DNA, the CDR3 is TGTGCCAGCAGCTTAGGGGGGAGGGGTAGCTCCTACGAGCAGTACTTC.

The chain carries TRBV2 and TRBJ2-1; TRBD1 aligns across 8 bases. J was trimmed by 15 bases and V by 6 bases; bases with no gene match: 7. Germline loops: CDR1 SNHLY, CDR2 FYNNEI. This CDR3 comprises 11 residues. This CDR3 is CASSQDRVMFF. The CDR3 DNA reads as TGTGCCAGCAGCCAGGACAGGGTCATGTTCTTC. Full variable domain (remainder filled in from reference TRBV2 and TRBJ2-1): EPEVTQTPSHQVTQMGQEVILRCVPISNHLYFYWYRQILGQKVEFLVSFYNNEISEKSEIFDDQFSVERPDGSNFTLKIRSTKLEDSAMYFCASSQDRVMFFGPGTRLTVL.

The chain uses TRBV4-1 and TRBJ2-2; D unclear. Germline CDR1 MGHRA, CDR2 YSYEKL. The CDR3 sequence is 14 residues long. Trimming took 2 bases from V and 2 from J, leaving 6 bases between them. As DNA, the CDR3 is TGCGCCAGCAGCCAATCTCCTAACACCGGGGAGCTGTTTTTT. Translated, it gives CASSQSPNTGELFF.

This clone was seen a few times. V and J are TRBV27 and TRBJ2-6, with TRBD1 identical over 7 bases. Germline CDR1 is MNHEY and CDR2 is SMNVEV (reference sequence). Losses at the gene ends were 3 bases for V and 2 bases for J; bases not matched to a gene: 7. This CDR3 contains 17 residues. CDR3 sequence (DNA): TGTGCCAGCAGTTTGACAGGGCAGGCCACTGGGGCCAACGTCCTGACTTTC. This translates into CASSLTGQATGANVLTF.

The V and J genes are TRBV29-1 and TRBJ1-2; the D is unclear. Germline loops: CDR1 SQVTM, CDR2 ANQGSEA. Deletions cut 6 bases from V and 4 bases from J, with 15 bases between. The CDR3 covers 13 residues. The chain's CDR3 is CSVNTGVVYGYTF. The CDR3 DNA reads TGCAGCGTAAACACGGGAGTTGTCTATGGCTACACCTTC.

This chain uses TRBV28 with TRBJ2-3; D ambiguous. Trimming shortened V by 5 bases and J by 3 bases, and 15 bases separated the two germline ends. Germline V gene lookup returns CDR1 MDHEN and CDR2 SYDVKM. CDR3 length: 15 residues. As DNA, the CDR3 is TGTGCCAGCAGTCCCCGTTCCTGGTTTACAGATACGCAGTATTTT. Amino acid sequence: CASSPRSWFTDTQYF. The full variable domain, in which reference TRBV28 and TRBJ2-3 provide the parts outside the CDR3, is DVKVTQSSRYLVKRTGEKVFLECVQDMDHENMFWYRQDPGLGLRLIYFSYDVKMKEKGDIPEGYSVSREKKERFSLILESASTNQTSMYLCASSPRSWFTDTQYFGPGTRLTVL.

The chain combines TRBV7-2 with TRBJ2-3; D is unresolved. The germline gives CDR1 SGHTA, CDR2 FQGNSA. V lost 2 bases, J lost 2 bases, and 8 bases lay in between. The CDR3 is 14 amino acids. The CDR3 DNA is TGTGCCAGCAGCTTATGGGGTCCCACAGATACGCAGTATTTT. It yields the protein CASSLWGPTDTQYF.

The CDR3 is CASSVGHRDNSPLHF. The CDR3 DNA sequence: TGTGCCAGCAGCGTAGGTCACAGGGATAATTCACCCCTCCACTTT. The V gene is TRBV9, the J gene TRBJ1-6, with a possible D match to TRBD1 (6 bases). V was pared by 0 bases and J by 5 bases, with 9 bases between. CDR3 size: 15 residues. From germline, CDR1 is SGDLS and CDR2 YYNGEE. Drawing the rest from reference TRBV9 and TRBJ1-6, the complete variable domain is DSGVTQTPKHLITATGQRVTLRCSPRSGDLSVYWYQQSLDQGLQFLIQYYNGEERAKGNILERFSAQQFPDLHSELNLSSLELGDSALYFCASSVGHRDNSPLHFGNGTRLTVT.

This clone has only one observation. V and J are TRBV4-3 and TRBJ1-4; D is ambiguous. The germline gives CDR1 LGHNA, CDR2 YSLEER. The CDR3 totals 15 residues. Trimming removed 1 base from V and 6 bases from J, with 12 bases in between. Written as DNA, the CDR3 is TGCGCCAGCAGCCAAGGTCGGAGGCCCCATGAAAAACTGTTTTTT. This sequence encodes CASSQGRRPHEKLFF.

The chain carries TRBV19 and TRBJ2-1; D is unclear. This CDR3 spans 13 amino acids. Germline values: CDR1 LNHDA, CDR2 SQIVND (reference sequence). The ends were cut back, 3 bases at V and 6 bases at J, with 9 bases in the middle. CDR3 region: CASSINAANEQFF. DNA for the CDR3: TGTGCCAGTAGTATTAATGCGGCCAATGAGCAGTTCTTC.

This chain's CDR3 is CASRVAGGSYNEQFF. The CDR3 nucleotides read TGTGCCAGCCGGGTGGCGGGAGGTTCCTACAATGAGCAGTTCTTC. The rearrangement joins TRBV7-6 to TRBJ2-1; 8 bases line up with TRBD2. V was pared by 8 bases and J by 1 base, with 7 bases of the junction left unmatched. The CDR3 covers 15 residues. Germline V gene lookup returns CDR1 SGHVS and CDR2 FNYEAQ. The entire variable domain, with the rest obtained from reference TRBV7-6 and TRBJ2-1, is as follows: GAGVSQSPRYKVTKRGQDVALRCDPISGHVSLYWYRQALGQGPEFLTYFNYEAQQDKSGLPNDRFSAERPEGSISTLTIQRTEQRDSAMYRCASRVAGGSYNEQFFGPGTRLTVL.

The CDR3 DNA reads as TGTGCCAGCAGCTTGGGGAGGACGAATGAGCAGTTCTTC. This sequence encodes CASSLGRTNEQFF. The chain uses TRBV11-2 and TRBJ2-1; a weak D match, TRBD2 (6 bases). Germline lookup yields CDR1 SGHAT and CDR2 FQNNGV. V gave up 3 bases and J gave up 7 bases, with 10 bases separating them. CDR3 length equals 13 residues. Full variable domain (missing parts from reference TRBV11-2 and TRBJ2-1): EAGVAQSPRYKIIEKRQSVAFWCNPISGHATLYWYQQILGQGPKLLIQFQNNGVVDDSQLPKDRFSAERLKGVDSTLKIQPAKLEDSAVYLCASSLGRTNEQFFGPGTRLTVL.

The rearrangement joins TRBV4-3 to TRBJ2-1; unclear D gene. The ends were cut back, 3 bases at V and 2 bases at J, with 11 bases in the middle. Germline V lookup: CDR1 LGHNA, CDR2 YSLEER. CDR3 length equals 15 residues. The CDR3 loop reads CASSHEARTYNEQFF. The CDR3 nucleotides read TGCGCCAGCAGCCACGAGGCCCGGACCTACAATGAGCAGTTCTTC.

The chain employs TRBV3-1 (or the pseudogene TRBV3-2) and TRBJ2-2; tentative D call: TRBD2 (5 bases). The V end lost 7 bases, the J end lost 5 bases, and 14 bases lay between the germline ends. Per the germline V gene, CDR1 is LGHDT and CDR2 is YNNKEL (reference sequence). The CDR3 covers 14 residues. The CDR3 loop reads CASKQAVPTGELFF. The CDR3 nucleotides are TGTGCCAGCAAACAAGCGGTTCCTACCGGGGAGCTGTTTTTT.

V usage is TRBV27 and J usage is TRBJ1-1; 8 bases agree with TRBD1. Germline-derived CDR1 and CDR2 are MNHEY and SMNVEV (reference sequence). J was trimmed by 5 bases and V by 6 bases; bases with no gene match: 5. This CDR3 is 13 amino acids long. The CDR3 protein is CASSPRGRTEAFF. Written as DNA, the CDR3 is TGTGCCAGCAGCCCCAGGGGGCGGACTGAAGCTTTCTTT.

The chain uses TRBV25-1 and TRBJ1-1, with 9 nucleotides matching TRBD1. This CDR3 region has 15 residues. Germline V gene data show CDR1 as MGHDK and CDR2 as SYGVNS. Trimming at V came to 6 bases and at J to 6 bases, leaving 11 bases not matched to a gene. The CDR3 coding sequence is TGTGCCAGCAGGGACGATCGACAGGGGGAGGCTGAAGCTTTCTTT. This sequence encodes CASRDDRQGEAEAFF.

The V call is TRBV13, the J call TRBJ2-3; D might be TRBD2 (6 bases). V lost 5 bases and J lost 3, with 12 bases in between. CDR3 length: 14 residues. The germline V gene has CDR1 PRHDT and CDR2 FYEKMQ (reference sequence). The CDR3 DNA follows: TGTGCCAGCAGCGCGGGACCGGGAACAGATACGCAGTATTTT. Translated, it gives CASSAGPGTDTQYF.

The V gene is TRBV4-1, the J gene TRBJ2-7; 12 nucleotides line up with TRBD2. Germline trimming cut 6 bases from V and 0 bases from J; bases unmatched to any gene: 3. This CDR3 spans 15 amino acids. The germline V gene has CDR1 MGHRA and CDR2 YSYEKL. This chain's CDR3 is CASSLTSGSSYEQYF. DNA of the CDR3: TGCGCCAGCAGTCTGACTAGCGGGAGCTCCTACGAGCAGTACTTC.

The chain recombines TRBV6-5 with TRBJ1-2, with 9 bases matching TRBD1. CDR3 length equals 16 residues. The germline gives CDR1 MNHEY, CDR2 SVGAGI. V shed 7 bases, J shed 2 bases, and the junction held 11 bases outside the gene matches. For the CDR3, the DNA is TGTGCCAGCATTTCCTCTCCCGGACAGGGGAACTATGGCTACACCTTC. Protein product: CASISSPGQGNYGYTF.

Written as DNA, the CDR3 is TGTGCCAGCAGCTCCGCTAGCGGGGGGTACGAGCAGTACTTC. It translates to CASSSASGGYEQYF. The genes are TRBV13 and TRBJ2-7; 11 positions agree with TRBD2. Germline V lookup: CDR1 PRHDT, CDR2 FYEKMQ (reference sequence). Trimming at V came to 4 bases and at J to 4 bases, leaving 3 bases not matched to a gene. The CDR3 is 14 residues long.